This T cell receptor beta chain was retrieved from a study of T cell responses to AZD1222 COVID-19 vaccine. General study points: Following two doses of AZD1222, Spike-specific TCR breadth and depth rose. Spike-wide coverage was observed for vaccine-associated CD4 TCRs, with dominant responses at 160-218 and 743-854. Clonal diversity was possibly underestimated, and white British individuals and females predominated among donors.

The table lists this clone with a few counts. The antigen is unknown. TCRdb's table, derived via immunoSEQ multiplex PCR, lists solely in-frame clones and lacks some. Of 150,000 to 200,000 clones listed, around 90% are singletons. CDR3 length: 15 residues. Germline lookup yields CDR1 SGHTA and CDR2 FQGNSA. V lost 5 bases, J lost 9 bases, and 17 bases lay in between. The sequencing used peripheral blood, collected 28 days after the second AZD1222 dose. The TCR comes from an adult who received the AZD1222 COVID-19 vaccine. The chain couples TRBV7-2 to TRBJ1-6, with no clear D. The CDR3 coding sequence is TGTGCCAGCAGCCTGGTGCAAAAGTCCAGTTCACCCCTCCACTTT. Translating it yields CASSLVQKSSSPLHF.